This T cell receptor (beta chain) was obtained from a study of blood T cell repertoires in COVID-19. Study summary: Whether acute or convalescent, the COVID-19 samples came from the United States, Italy and Spain. The analysed material was cDNA or gDNA that came from T cells, B-cell-depleted T cells, or PBMCs.

Between the trimmed V and J ends, which lost 2 bases and 4 bases, there was a span of 5 bases. The CDR3 covers 12 residues. In germline, CDR1 is SNHLY, CDR2 FYNNEI. In the study's own analysis: Amplification with reference gene primers provided the estimates of nucleated cell counts. TCRdb's copy holds only in-frame clones and misses some; the assay was immunoSEQ multiplex PCR. V, J and clone size derive from that table, while D and trimming were established from the DNA sequence. The table has approximately 670,000 clones, just under 90% seen once. The source is a woman younger than 30 with acute or convalescent COVID-19. The sequenced sample consisted of peripheral blood. The V and J genes are TRBV2 and TRBJ1-2; D unclear. CDR3 in DNA: TGTGCCAGCAGTGAAAACAGCTATGGCTACACCTTC. Protein: CASSENSYGYTF.